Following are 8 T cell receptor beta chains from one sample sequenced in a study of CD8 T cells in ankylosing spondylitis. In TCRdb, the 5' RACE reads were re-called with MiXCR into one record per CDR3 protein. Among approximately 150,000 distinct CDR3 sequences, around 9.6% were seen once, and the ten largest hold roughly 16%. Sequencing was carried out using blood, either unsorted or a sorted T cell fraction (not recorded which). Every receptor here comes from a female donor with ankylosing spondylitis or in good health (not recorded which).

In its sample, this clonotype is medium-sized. CDR3 region: CSVEWSDRAYNEQFF. The CDR3 DNA reads as TGCAGCGTTGAATGGTCAGACAGGGCCTACAATGAGCAGTTCTTC. The chain uses TRBV29-1 and TRBJ2-1; 7 nucleotides align to TRBD1. The CDR3 extends over 15 amino acids. The germline CDR1 and CDR2 sequences are SQVTM and ANQGSEA. Trimming took 2 bases from V and 2 from J; bases not matched to a gene: 6.

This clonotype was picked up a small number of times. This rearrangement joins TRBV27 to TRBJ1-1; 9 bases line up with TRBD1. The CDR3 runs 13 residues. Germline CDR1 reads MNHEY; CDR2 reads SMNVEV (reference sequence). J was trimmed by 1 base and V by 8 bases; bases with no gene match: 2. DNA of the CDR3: TGTGCCAGCGGGGGACAGGGGAACACTGAAGCTTTCTTT. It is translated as CASGGQGNTEAFF.

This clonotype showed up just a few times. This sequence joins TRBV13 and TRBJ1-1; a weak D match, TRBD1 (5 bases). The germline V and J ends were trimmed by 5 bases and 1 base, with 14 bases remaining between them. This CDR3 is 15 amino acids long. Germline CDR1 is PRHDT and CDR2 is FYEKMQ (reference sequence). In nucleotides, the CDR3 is TGTGCCAGCAGCGCCCGAAGGGGTAGGAACACTGAAGCTTTCTTT. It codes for CASSARRGRNTEAFF.

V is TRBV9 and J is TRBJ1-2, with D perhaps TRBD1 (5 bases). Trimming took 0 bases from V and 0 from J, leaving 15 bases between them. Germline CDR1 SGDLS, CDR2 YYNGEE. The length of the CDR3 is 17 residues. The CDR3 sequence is CASSVGNPGLTNYGYTF. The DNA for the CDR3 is TGTGCCAGCAGCGTAGGAAACCCGGGACTGACTAACTATGGCTACACCTTC.

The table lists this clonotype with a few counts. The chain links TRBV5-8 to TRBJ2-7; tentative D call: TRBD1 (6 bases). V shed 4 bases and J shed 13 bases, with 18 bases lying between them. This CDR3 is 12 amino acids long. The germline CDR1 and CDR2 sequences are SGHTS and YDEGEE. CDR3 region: CASSLEAGQSYF. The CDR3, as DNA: TGTGCCAGCAGCCTCGAGGCCGGACAGTCCTACTTC.

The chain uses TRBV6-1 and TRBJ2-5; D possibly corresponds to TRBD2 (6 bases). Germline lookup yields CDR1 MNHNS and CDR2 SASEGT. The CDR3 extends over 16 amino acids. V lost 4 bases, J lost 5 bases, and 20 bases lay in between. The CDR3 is CASSGWLVLAGETQYF. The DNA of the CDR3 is TGTGCCAGCAGTGGATGGTTAGTACTAGCCGGGGAGACCCAGTACTTC.

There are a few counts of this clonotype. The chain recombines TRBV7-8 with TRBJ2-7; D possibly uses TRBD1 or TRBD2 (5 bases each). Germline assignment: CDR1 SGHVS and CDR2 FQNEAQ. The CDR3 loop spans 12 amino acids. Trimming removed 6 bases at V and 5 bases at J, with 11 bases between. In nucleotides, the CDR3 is TGTGCCAGCAGTAAGGGGACCCACGAGCAGTACTTC. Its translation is CASSKGTHEQYF.

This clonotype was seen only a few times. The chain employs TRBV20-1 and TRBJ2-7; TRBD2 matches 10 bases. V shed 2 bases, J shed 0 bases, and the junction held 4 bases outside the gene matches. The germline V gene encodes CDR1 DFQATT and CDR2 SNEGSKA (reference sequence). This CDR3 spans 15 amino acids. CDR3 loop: CSARKAGGPSYEQYF. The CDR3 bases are TGCAGTGCTAGAAAAGCGGGAGGGCCCTCCTACGAGCAGTACTTC.